This is a list of T cell receptor beta chains from one sample in a study of shared clonotypes between healthy human individuals. The protocol was immunoSEQ multiplex PCR, while the TCRdb copy is restricted to in-frame clones and leaves out a portion. This table has about 580,000 clones, roughly 98% appearing once. Sequencing was done on a sample of naive CD8+ T cells sorted from blood. The origin of the receptors is a young man in good health. Both conserved end residues are part of each CDR3. A D gene is named only where the DNA matches it firmly. Clone size is not always given. Where it is, it says once, few, many or a class for expanded clones.

-	TRBV28	TRBJ1-5	once	TGTGCCAGCAGTTTTGGGGTAAAACACAATCAGCCCCAGCATTTT	CASSFGVKHNQPQHF
-	TRBV7-9	TRBJ2-1	-	TGTGCCAGCAGCTTAGCGACGGTTCCAGACTACAATGAGCAGTTCTTC	CASSLATVPDYNEQFF
-	TRBV5-1	TRBJ2-5	-	TGCGCCAGCAGCTTCCCCGCAGGGGAAGAGACCCAGTACTTC	CASSFPAGEETQYF
-	TRBV7-9	TRBJ2-2	-	TGTGCCAGCAGCTTAGGCGGGACCTTCTCCGGGGAGCTGTTTTTT	CASSLGGTFSGELFF
-	TRBV6-5	TRBJ2-1	-	TGTGCCAGCAGTTACTGGGGGGATACCTACAATGAGCAGTTCTTC	CASSYWGDTYNEQFF
-	TRBV4-1	TRBJ2-4	-	TGCGCCAGCAGCCAAGCTGTAACAGGGAATATTAACATTCAGTACTTC	CASSQAVTGNINIQYF
-	TRBV27	TRBJ2-1	-	TGTGCCAGCAGTTTCAACCCCCCCGGGGACCCTAATACCTTAAGCTCCTACAATGAGCAGTTCTTC	CASSFNPPGDPNTLSSYNEQFF
-	TRBV28	TRBJ2-1	once	TGTGCCAGCAGTGTCCTTGGTGGGGGAGCCTTCAATGAGCAGTTCTTC	CASSVLGGGAFNEQFF
-	TRBV7-9	TRBJ1-1	-	TGTGCCAGCAGCTCCTTGGACTTGAACACTGAAGCTTTCTTT	CASSSLDLNTEAFF
-	TRBV7-2	TRBJ2-1	-	TGTGCCAGCAGCGCAGCCCCGGGACTGGTAAACAATGAGCAGTTCTTC	CASSAAPGLVNNEQFF
-	TRBV20-1	TRBJ1-2	-	TGCAGTGCTAGCGAACTGGGTGGCTACACCTTC	CSASELGGYTF
-	TRBV10-3	TRBJ2-5	-	TGTGCCATCAGTGAGTCGACAGAGACCCAGTACTTC	CAISESTETQYF
-	TRBV29-1	TRBJ2-1	-	TGCAGCGTTGAGAGGGAAGGCTATGAGCAGTTCTTC	CSVEREGYEQFF
TRBD1	TRBV11-3	TRBJ1-2	-	TGTGCCAGCAGCCACCGGGACAGGGGCCCTTGTTCCCACCATGGCTACACCTTC	CASSHRDRGPCSHHGYTF
-	TRBV6-6	TRBJ2-3	once	TGTGCCAGTCGGACAGCACCCGGTACGCAGTATTTT	CASRTAPGTQYF
TRBD2	TRBV7-6	TRBJ2-7	-	TGTGCCAGCAGCATGGGGACTAGCGGGAGCTACGAGCAGTACTTC	CASSMGTSGSYEQYF
TRBD2	TRBV11-2	TRBJ2-3	-	TGTGCCAGCAGCTTAGAACTAGCGGGACGTAGCACAGATACGCAGTATTTT	CASSLELAGRSTDTQYF
-	TRBV11-2	TRBJ1-2	-	TGTGCCAGCAGCTTAGCTCTTACAGGGCTGGATAATGGCTACACCTTC	CASSLALTGLDNGYTF
TRBD1	TRBV27	TRBJ2-7	-	TGTGCCAGCAGTTTGGGGCAGGGGGCCTACGAGCAGTACTTC	CASSLGQGAYEQYF
TRBD2	TRBV7-9	TRBJ2-3	-	TGTGCCAGCAGCTTGGGGGGACTAGCGGGCACAGATACGCAGTATTTT	CASSLGGLAGTDTQYF
TRBD2	TRBV9	TRBJ2-5	once	TGTGCCAGCAGCGATAGCGGGAGATTGGTGGAGACCCAGTACTTC	CASSDSGRLVETQYF
TRBD1	TRBV10-3	TRBJ1-1	once	TGTGCCATCAGTCCAGGGGGCGGGGGCACTGAAGCTTTCTTT	CAISPGGGGTEAFF
-	TRBV7-9	TRBJ2-5	-	TGTGCCAGCAGCTTAGTATGGGGACAAGAGACCCAGTACTTC	CASSLVWGQETQYF
TRBD2	TRBV7-9	TRBJ2-7	-	TGTGCCAGCAGGTCGGGGGGAGATTCATACGAGCAGTACTTC	CASRSGGDSYEQYF